These T cell receptor beta chains were read from a single sample in a study of shared clonotypes between healthy human individuals. TCRdb's table, derived via immunoSEQ multiplex PCR, lists solely in-frame clones and lacks some. The sample carries roughly 1,500,000 clones, about 98.5% recorded once. The sample was naive CD4+ T cells sorted from blood. These receptors all stem from a man aged 25-40 years in good health. CDR3s include the opening cysteine and the closing phenylalanine or tryptophan. Fields, in order: CDR3 DNA, CDR3 protein, J gene, D gene, V gene, CDR3 length, clone size. D genes are given only for firm matches. Clone size, where shown, is once, few, many, or a class for clones that have expanded.

CDR3nt: TGTGCCAGCAGTACCGGGACAGGCTCCTACGAGCAGTACTTC
CDR3aa: CASSTGTGSYEQYF
j_gene: TRBJ2-7
d_gene: TRBD1
v_gene: TRBV28
len: 14
abundance: NA

CDR3nt: TGCAGCGTAATACCGGGACAGGGTGACGAGCAGTACTTC
CDR3aa: CSVIPGQGDEQYF
j_gene: TRBJ2-7
d_gene: TRBD1
v_gene: TRBV29-1
len: 13
abundance: NA

CDR3nt: TGTGCCACCCCGGGACTAGATCCCAATGAGCAGTTCTTC
CDR3aa: CATPGLDPNEQFF
j_gene: TRBJ2-1
d_gene: TRBD2
v_gene: TRBV28
len: 13
abundance: NA

CDR3nt: TGCAGCGTTGCCGGGACAGGGTACACTGAAGCTTTCTTT
CDR3aa: CSVAGTGYTEAFF
j_gene: TRBJ1-1
d_gene: TRBD1
v_gene: TRBV29-1
len: 13
abundance: NA

CDR3nt: TGTGCCAGCAGCTTAGGGCTAGCGGGAGTAGACAATGAGCAGTTCTTC
CDR3aa: CASSLGLAGVDNEQFF
j_gene: TRBJ2-1
d_gene: TRBD2
v_gene: TRBV13
len: 16
abundance: NA

CDR3nt: TGCAGCGTGGGGGTCTCCTACGAGCAGTACTTC
CDR3aa: CSVGVSYEQYF
j_gene: TRBJ2-7
d_gene: NA
v_gene: TRBV29-1
len: 11
abundance: NA

CDR3nt: TGTGCCAGCTCACCACTCCAAGGGAGGGGCGAGCAGTACTTC
CDR3aa: CASSPLQGRGEQYF
j_gene: TRBJ2-7
d_gene: TRBD2
v_gene: TRBV18
len: 14
abundance: NA

CDR3nt: TGCGCCAGCAGTCATTCGGACAGGGACTATGGCTACACCTTC
CDR3aa: CASSHSDRDYGYTF
j_gene: TRBJ1-2
d_gene: TRBD1
v_gene: TRBV5-1
len: 14
abundance: NA

CDR3nt: TGTGCCAGCAGTTTCCGGGGGGCTTATAATGAAAAACTGTTTTTT
CDR3aa: CASSFRGAYNEKLFF
j_gene: TRBJ1-4
d_gene: NA
v_gene: TRBV27
len: 15
abundance: NA

CDR3nt: TGTGCCAGCAGCCTTAGTTGGGCTTACACAGATACGCAGTATTTT
CDR3aa: CASSLSWAYTDTQYF
j_gene: TRBJ2-3
d_gene: NA
v_gene: TRBV7-8
len: 15
abundance: NA

CDR3nt: TGTGCCAGCTCACCTCCAGGGTCCTACGAGCAGTACTTC
CDR3aa: CASSPPGSYEQYF
j_gene: TRBJ2-7
d_gene: NA
v_gene: TRBV18
len: 13
abundance: once

CDR3nt: TGTGCCAGCAGCGTAGGGAGGACAGGGGGCACAGATACGCAGTATTTT
CDR3aa: CASSVGRTGGTDTQYF
j_gene: TRBJ2-3
d_gene: TRBD1
v_gene: TRBV9
len: 16
abundance: once

CDR3nt: TGTGCCAGCAGCTTATGGCGGGAGGCGGGCAATCAGCCCCAGCATTTT
CDR3aa: CASSLWREAGNQPQHF
j_gene: TRBJ1-5
d_gene: NA
v_gene: TRBV5-6
len: 16
abundance: NA

CDR3nt: TGTGCCAGCAGCCCCCTAGGGACTAGCGGGAGTAGGTACGAGCAGTACTTC
CDR3aa: CASSPLGTSGSRYEQYF
j_gene: TRBJ2-7
d_gene: TRBD2
v_gene: TRBV11-2
len: 17
abundance: NA

CDR3nt: TGTGCCAGCAGTTTTATATCGGGGACAGAACGTGGCTACACCTTC
CDR3aa: CASSFISGTERGYTF
j_gene: TRBJ1-2
d_gene: TRBD1
v_gene: TRBV6-5
len: 15
abundance: NA

CDR3nt: TGCGCCAGCATCGGGGTCAATGAGCAGTTCTTC
CDR3aa: CASIGVNEQFF
j_gene: TRBJ2-1
d_gene: NA
v_gene: TRBV5-1
len: 11
abundance: NA

CDR3nt: TGCAGCGTCGAACGGGACAGGGGGCTTACAGATACGCAGTATTTT
CDR3aa: CSVERDRGLTDTQYF
j_gene: TRBJ2-3
d_gene: TRBD1
v_gene: TRBV29-1
len: 15
abundance: NA

CDR3nt: TGTGCCAGCAGCTTATTTCCGGGGGCCCTTGAAAATCAGCCCCAGCATTTT
CDR3aa: CASSLFPGALENQPQHF
j_gene: TRBJ1-5
d_gene: NA
v_gene: TRBV7-6
len: 17
abundance: once

CDR3nt: TGTGCCAGCAGCTTATTACAGGGGAACTATGGCTACACCTTC
CDR3aa: CASSLLQGNYGYTF
j_gene: TRBJ1-2
d_gene: TRBD1
v_gene: TRBV7-9
len: 14
abundance: NA

CDR3nt: TGTGCCAGCTCACTTCCGGGGGATACGCAGTATTTT
CDR3aa: CASSLPGDTQYF
j_gene: TRBJ2-3
d_gene: NA
v_gene: TRBV18
len: 12
abundance: NA

CDR3nt: TGTGCCAGCAGTTTTGAGGGAGGGACCAAAAACATTCAGTACTTC
CDR3aa: CASSFEGGTKNIQYF
j_gene: TRBJ2-4
d_gene: TRBD2
v_gene: TRBV28
len: 15
abundance: NA

CDR3nt: TGTGCCAGCAGCTTAGGTCCCGGCCTCCCTAATGAAAAACTGTTTTTT
CDR3aa: CASSLGPGLPNEKLFF
j_gene: TRBJ1-4
d_gene: NA
v_gene: TRBV11-3
len: 16
abundance: NA

CDR3nt: TGTGCCAGCAGCTTAGGCCTGCCCGGCGGGGAGCTGTTTTTT
CDR3aa: CASSLGLPGGELFF
j_gene: TRBJ2-2
d_gene: NA
v_gene: TRBV11-3
len: 14
abundance: NA

CDR3nt: TGTGCCAGCAGCCCAATAAGGGACAGCACCTACGAGCAGTACTTC
CDR3aa: CASSPIRDSTYEQYF
j_gene: TRBJ2-7
d_gene: TRBD1
v_gene: TRBV7-8
len: 15
abundance: once

CDR3nt: TGTGCCAGCAGCCTTCGGTCTCACGAGCAGTTCTTC
CDR3aa: CASSLRSHEQFF
j_gene: TRBJ2-1
d_gene: NA
v_gene: TRBV7-9
len: 12
abundance: NA